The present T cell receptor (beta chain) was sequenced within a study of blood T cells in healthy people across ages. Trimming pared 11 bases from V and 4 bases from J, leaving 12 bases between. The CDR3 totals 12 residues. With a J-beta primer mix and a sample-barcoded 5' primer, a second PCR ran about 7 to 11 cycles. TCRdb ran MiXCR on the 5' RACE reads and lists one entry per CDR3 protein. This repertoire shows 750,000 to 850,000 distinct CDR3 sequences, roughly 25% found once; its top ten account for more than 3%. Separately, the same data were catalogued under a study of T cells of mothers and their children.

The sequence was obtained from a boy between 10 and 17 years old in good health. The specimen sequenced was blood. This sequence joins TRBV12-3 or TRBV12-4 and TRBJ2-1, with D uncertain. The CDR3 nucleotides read TGTGCCGTCTCCCCCGGGTACAATGAGCAGTTCTTC. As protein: CAVSPGYNEQFF.